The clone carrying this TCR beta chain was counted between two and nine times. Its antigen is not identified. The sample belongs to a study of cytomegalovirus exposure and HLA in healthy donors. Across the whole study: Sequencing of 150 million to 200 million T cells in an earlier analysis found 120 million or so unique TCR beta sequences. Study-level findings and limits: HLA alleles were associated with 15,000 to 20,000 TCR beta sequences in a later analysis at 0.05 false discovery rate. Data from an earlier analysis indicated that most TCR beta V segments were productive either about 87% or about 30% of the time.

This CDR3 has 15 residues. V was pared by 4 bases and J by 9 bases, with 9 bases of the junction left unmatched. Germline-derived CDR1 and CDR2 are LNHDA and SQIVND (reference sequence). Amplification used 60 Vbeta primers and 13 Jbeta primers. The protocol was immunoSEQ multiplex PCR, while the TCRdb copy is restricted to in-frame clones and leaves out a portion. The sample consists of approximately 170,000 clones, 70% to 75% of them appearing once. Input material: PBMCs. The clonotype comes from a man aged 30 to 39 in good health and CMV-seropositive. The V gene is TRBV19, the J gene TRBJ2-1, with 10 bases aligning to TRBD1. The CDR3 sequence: CASSKTSRTGGEQFF. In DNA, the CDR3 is TGTGCCAGTAGTAAGACATCCCGGACAGGGGGTGAGCAGTTCTTC.